The 5 T cell receptor beta chains reported below all come from one sample, sequenced in a study of blood T cell repertoires in COVID-19. Profiling relied on immunoSEQ multiplex PCR, and the TCRdb table lists in-frame clones only, not all of them. The data contain about 190,000 clones, 80% to 90% of them singletons. Sequenced material: peripheral blood. The source of these receptors is a man aged 45-60 years with active or convalescent COVID-19.

The genes are TRBV27 and TRBJ1-6, with 7 nucleotides matching TRBD1. The CDR3 length is 18 residues. The germline gives CDR1 MNHEY, CDR2 SMNVEV (reference sequence). V gave up 3 bases and J gave up 0 bases; unmatched junction bases: 8. CDR3 in amino acids: CASSLDRFESSYNSPLHF. Here the CDR3 DNA reads TGTGCCAGCAGTTTGGACAGGTTCGAGAGCTCCTATAATTCACCCCTCCACTTT.

This clone has a handful of counts. The chain combines TRBV7-9 with TRBJ1-2, with 9 bases aligning to TRBD1. CDR3 size: 15 residues. CDR1 is SEHNR and CDR2 is FQNEAQ in the germline V gene (reference sequence). With 5 bases clipped from V and 4 bases from J, the junction kept 8 bases outside the gene matches. The CDR3 DNA reads TGTGCCAGCAGCCTCCTAGGGACAGGGAGCTATGGCTACACCTTC. It specifies CASSLLGTGSYGYTF.

As DNA, the CDR3 is TGTGCCAGCATTGGAGGGTACTACGAGCAGTACTTC. This sequence encodes CASIGGYYEQYF. The V and J genes are TRBV6-5 and TRBJ2-7; D possibly corresponds to TRBD2 (6 bases). Germline V gene data show CDR1 as MNHEY and CDR2 as SVGAGI. The length of the CDR3 is 12 residues. Between the trimmed V and J ends, which lost 7 bases and 3 bases, there was a span of 10 bases.

The chain employs TRBV9 and TRBJ2-1; D is perhaps TRBD2 (5 bases). Trimming removed 4 bases at V and 0 bases at J, with 17 bases between. This CDR3 region has 17 residues. The germline V gene has CDR1 SGDLS and CDR2 YYNGEE. In DNA form, the CDR3 reads TGTGCCAGCAGCCCCCGCCTGCTAGCAGACTCCTACAATGAGCAGTTCTTC. Its translation is CASSPRLLADSYNEQFF.

The chain employs TRBV30 and TRBJ2-7, with TRBD2 as a possible D gene (7 bases). V gave up 0 bases and J gave up 2 bases, with 11 bases separating them. The CDR3 spans 14 residues. Germline V CDR1 and CDR2: GTSNPN, SVGIG (reference sequence). The CDR3 spells CAWSVMGGPYEQYF. DNA of the CDR3: TGTGCCTGGAGTGTAATGGGGGGGCCCTACGAGCAGTACTTC.